This T cell receptor (beta chain) was captured by sequencing in a study of identical twins. The ends were cut back, 6 bases at V and 6 bases at J, with 13 bases in the middle. The germline V gene has CDR1 DFQATT and CDR2 SNEGSKA (reference sequence). This CDR3 is built from 12 residues. TCRdb re-analysed the 5' RACE reads in MiXCR, keeping a single row per CDR3 protein. The sample yields around 230,000 distinct CDR3 sequences, over 5% seen once. The study's findings and limits: Without tracking the same donors, conclusions rested on cross-sectional statistical analysis.

This clonotype was counted a few times. Antigen specificity is unknown. In addition, the sample was reused for a study of T cells expressing NK-cell markers.

This sequence joins TRBV20-1 and TRBJ2-3; perhaps TRBD1 as D (5 bases). Sequenced: CD8+ T cells sorted from blood. The TCR was taken from a woman aged 18-29 years in good health. CDR3 protein: CSAGQGPDTQYF. In nucleotides, the CDR3 is TGCAGTGCCGGGCAGGGCCCCGATACGCAGTATTTT.